A selection of T cell receptor beta chains follows, all from one sample in a study of cytomegalovirus exposure and HLA in healthy donors. TCRdb's copy holds only in-frame clones and misses some; the assay was immunoSEQ multiplex PCR. The data contain 95,000 to 150,000 clones, 70% to 80% of them seen just once; the ten biggest clones take up around 2.1%. Sequences were obtained from PBMCs. The receptors come from a man aged 50 to 59 in good health and CMV-seronegative. Each CDR3 is given with its conserved first and last residue. Each record gives: V gene, D gene, J gene, clone size, CDR3 protein, CDR3 DNA. A D gene is named only where the DNA matches it firmly. Only some rows state a clone size, as once, few, many or a class for expanded clones.

V gene: TRBV23-1; D gene: -; J gene: TRBJ1-2; clone size: few; CDR3 protein: CASIPRRVWNYGYTF; CDR3 DNA: TGCGCCAGCATACCCCGCCGGGTTTGGAACTATGGCTACACCTTC
V gene: TRBV5-1; D gene: TRBD1; J gene: TRBJ1-3; clone size: -; CDR3 protein: CASSLEGQAGNTIYF; CDR3 DNA: TGCGCCAGCAGCTTGGAGGGACAGGCTGGAAACACCATATATTTT
V gene: TRBV6-5; D gene: -; J gene: TRBJ1-1; clone size: -; CDR3 protein: CASSLTVTSTEAFF; CDR3 DNA: TGTGCCAGCAGTCTGACAGTAACCTCCACTGAAGCTTTCTTT
V gene: TRBV7-9; D gene: -; J gene: TRBJ1-1; clone size: -; CDR3 protein: CASSSQTGVNTEAFF; CDR3 DNA: TGTGCCAGCAGCTCCCAGACAGGTGTGAACACTGAAGCTTTCTTT
V gene: TRBV4-1; D gene: -; J gene: TRBJ2-7; clone size: once; CDR3 protein: CASSQDQDSYEQYF; CDR3 DNA: TGCGCCAGCAGCCAGGATCAGGACTCCTACGAGCAGTACTTC
V gene: TRBV19; D gene: -; J gene: TRBJ1-2; clone size: -; CDR3 protein: CASSIWGANYGYTF; CDR3 DNA: TGTGCCAGTAGTATCTGGGGAGCTAACTATGGCTACACCTTC
V gene: TRBV13; D gene: TRBD2; J gene: TRBJ2-2; clone size: -; CDR3 protein: CASSLGLAGGLTGELFF; CDR3 DNA: TGTGCCAGCAGCTTGGGACTAGCGGGGGGGCTGACCGGGGAGCTGTTTTTT
V gene: TRBV7-2; D gene: TRBD2; J gene: TRBJ2-1; clone size: -; CDR3 protein: CASRLAGGYNEQFF; CDR3 DNA: TGTGCCAGCAGGCTAGCGGGGGGATACAATGAGCAGTTCTTC
V gene: TRBV29-1; D gene: -; J gene: TRBJ2-2; clone size: -; CDR3 protein: CSVSLTSTGELFF; CDR3 DNA: TGCAGCGTATCCCTGACTAGCACCGGGGAGCTGTTTTTT
V gene: TRBV6-1; D gene: TRBD1; J gene: TRBJ2-5; clone size: once; CDR3 protein: CASSTGQVMKTQYF; CDR3 DNA: TGTGCCAGCAGTACCGGACAGGTTATGAAGACCCAGTACTTC
V gene: TRBV15; D gene: -; J gene: TRBJ1-1; clone size: -; CDR3 protein: CATSRDYNSYPMNTEAFF; CDR3 DNA: TGTGCCACCAGCAGAGACTATAACAGCTATCCCATGAACACTGAAGCTTTCTTT
V gene: TRBV30; D gene: TRBD1; J gene: TRBJ1-5; clone size: -; CDR3 protein: CAWRSSGQSSNQPQHF; CDR3 DNA: TGTGCCTGGCGCTCCTCGGGACAGTCCAGTAATCAGCCCCAGCATTTT
V gene: TRBV19; D gene: -; J gene: TRBJ1-5; clone size: -; CDR3 protein: CASRQTGLNQPQHF; CDR3 DNA: TGTGCCAGTAGACAAACAGGGCTCAATCAGCCCCAGCATTTT
V gene: TRBV5-4; D gene: -; J gene: TRBJ1-4; clone size: -; CDR3 protein: CASSSGEKLFF; CDR3 DNA: TGTGCCAGCAGTTCAGGAGAAAAACTGTTTTTT
V gene: TRBV7-8; D gene: -; J gene: TRBJ1-1; clone size: -; CDR3 protein: CASSFQGMNTEAFF; CDR3 DNA: TGTGCCAGCAGCTTCCAGGGTATGAACACTGAAGCTTTCTTT
V gene: TRBV7-9; D gene: -; J gene: TRBJ2-7; clone size: -; CDR3 protein: CASSSSQGPYEQYF; CDR3 DNA: TGTGCCAGCAGCTCGAGCCAGGGTCCCTACGAGCAGTACTTC
V gene: TRBV25-1; D gene: -; J gene: TRBJ1-2; clone size: few; CDR3 protein: CASSDPTVLEGYTF; CDR3 DNA: TGTGCCAGCAGTGATCCGACAGTCCTAGAAGGCTACACCTTC
V gene: TRBV7-2; D gene: -; J gene: TRBJ2-2; clone size: -; CDR3 protein: CASSLVAGTGELFF; CDR3 DNA: TGTGCCAGCAGCTTAGTGGCAGGGACCGGGGAGCTGTTTTTT
V gene: TRBV6-4; D gene: -; J gene: TRBJ2-3; clone size: -; CDR3 protein: CASSRLGSADTQYF; CDR3 DNA: TGTGCCAGCAGCCGCCTCGGGTCTGCAGATACGCAGTATTTT
V gene: TRBV4-3; D gene: -; J gene: TRBJ2-6; clone size: -; CDR3 protein: CASSQVISPSGANVLTF; CDR3 DNA: TGCGCCAGCAGCCAAGTTATCTCCCCCTCTGGGGCCAACGTCCTGACTTTC
V gene: TRBV30; D gene: -; J gene: TRBJ1-1; clone size: -; CDR3 protein: CAWSRDFNTEAFF; CDR3 DNA: TGTGCCTGGAGCCGGGACTTCAACACTGAAGCTTTCTTT
V gene: TRBV5-1; D gene: -; J gene: TRBJ1-1; clone size: -; CDR3 protein: CASSLAGYTEAFF; CDR3 DNA: TGCGCCAGCAGCTTGGCGGGGTACACTGAAGCTTTCTTT
V gene: TRBV28; D gene: -; J gene: TRBJ2-4; clone size: -; CDR3 protein: CASFLGAVEAKNIQYF; CDR3 DNA: TGTGCCAGCTTCCTTGGGGCAGTCGAAGCCAAAAACATTCAGTACTTC
V gene: TRBV7-9; D gene: -; J gene: TRBJ2-3; clone size: -; CDR3 protein: CASSFSSVGGRWADTQYF; CDR3 DNA: TGTGCCAGCAGCTTCTCTTCAGTTGGGGGCCGTTGGGCAGATACGCAGTATTTT
V gene: TRBV2; D gene: TRBD2; J gene: TRBJ2-1; clone size: -; CDR3 protein: CASSPVGAGWFF; CDR3 DNA: TGTGCCAGCAGCCCCGTGGGAGCGGGGTGGTTCTTC
V gene: TRBV11-3; D gene: -; J gene: TRBJ2-5; clone size: -; CDR3 protein: CASSLASRETQYF; CDR3 DNA: TGTGCCAGCAGCTTAGCTAGCCGGGAGACCCAGTACTTC
V gene: TRBV5-4; D gene: -; J gene: TRBJ1-5; clone size: -; CDR3 protein: CASSLNPGSNQPQHF; CDR3 DNA: TGTGCCAGCAGCTTGAACCCAGGTAGCAATCAGCCCCAGCATTTT
V gene: TRBV7-8; D gene: -; J gene: TRBJ2-3; clone size: -; CDR3 protein: CASTPRAGAGYTDTQYF; CDR3 DNA: TGTGCCAGCACCCCAAGGGCAGGGGCCGGGTATACAGATACGCAGTATTTT
V gene: TRBV14; D gene: TRBD1; J gene: TRBJ2-7; clone size: -; CDR3 protein: CASSQGQGAPYEQYF; CDR3 DNA: TGTGCCAGCAGCCAAGGGCAGGGGGCTCCCTACGAGCAGTACTTC
V gene: TRBV6-5; D gene: -; J gene: TRBJ2-2; clone size: -; CDR3 protein: CASQGSAGELFF; CDR3 DNA: TGTGCCAGCCAGGGTTCCGCCGGGGAGCTGTTTTTT
V gene: TRBV28; D gene: -; J gene: TRBJ1-2; clone size: -; CDR3 protein: CASSSPENSYTF; CDR3 DNA: TGTGCCAGCAGTTCTCCGGAGAATTCCTACACCTTC
V gene: TRBV28; D gene: -; J gene: TRBJ1-2; clone size: -; CDR3 protein: CASSSGRDYGYTF; CDR3 DNA: TGTGCCAGCAGTTCTGGCAGGGACTATGGCTACACCTTC
V gene: TRBV5-8; D gene: -; J gene: TRBJ1-3; clone size: few; CDR3 protein: CASSLQYSSGNTIYF; CDR3 DNA: TGTGCCAGCAGCCTCCAGTACAGCTCTGGAAACACCATATATTTT
V gene: TRBV5-1; D gene: TRBD2; J gene: TRBJ2-5; clone size: -; CDR3 protein: CASSSPGLSSGGYQETQYF; CDR3 DNA: TGCGCCAGCAGCTCGCCGGGCCTTTCTAGCGGGGGCTACCAAGAGACCCAGTACTTC
V gene: TRBV28; D gene: -; J gene: TRBJ1-2; clone size: few; CDR3 protein: CASSFRNYGYTF; CDR3 DNA: TGTGCCAGCAGTTTTCGGAACTATGGCTACACCTTC
V gene: TRBV5-4; D gene: TRBD1; J gene: TRBJ1-2; clone size: -; CDR3 protein: CASSLQQGDYGYTF; CDR3 DNA: TGTGCCAGCAGCTTGCAACAGGGGGACTATGGCTACACCTTC
V gene: TRBV30; D gene: -; J gene: TRBJ1-1; clone size: -; CDR3 protein: CAWSGNEHTEAFF; CDR3 DNA: TGTGCCTGGAGTGGAAACGAGCACACTGAAGCTTTCTTT
V gene: TRBV10-3; D gene: -; J gene: TRBJ1-2; clone size: -; CDR3 protein: CAISVDSAPRHGYTF; CDR3 DNA: TGTGCCATCAGTGTAGACAGCGCGCCACGTCATGGCTACACCTTC
V gene: TRBV4-1; D gene: TRBD1; J gene: TRBJ1-2; clone size: -; CDR3 protein: CASSQIGQGQGYTF; CDR3 DNA: TGCGCCAGCAGCCAGATCGGACAGGGACAAGGCTACACCTTC
V gene: TRBV5-1; D gene: -; J gene: TRBJ1-3; clone size: few; CDR3 protein: CASSLATGIGNTIYF; CDR3 DNA: TGCGCCAGCAGCTTGGCAACAGGGATCGGAAACACCATATATTTT
V gene: TRBV10-3; D gene: -; J gene: TRBJ2-2; clone size: -; CDR3 protein: CAISGRTTGELFF; CDR3 DNA: TGTGCCATCAGTGGACGGACTACCGGGGAGCTGTTTTTT
V gene: TRBV19; D gene: -; J gene: TRBJ2-2; clone size: -; CDR3 protein: CASSAGAVTGELFF; CDR3 DNA: TGTGCCAGTAGTGCAGGGGCGGTCACCGGGGAGCTGTTTTTT
V gene: TRBV5-1; D gene: TRBD1; J gene: TRBJ2-5; clone size: once; CDR3 protein: CASSWGTGGFEETQYF; CDR3 DNA: TGCGCCAGCAGCTGGGGGACAGGGGGCTTCGAAGAGACCCAGTACTTC
V gene: TRBV2; D gene: -; J gene: TRBJ1-3; clone size: -; CDR3 protein: CASIAGQSSGNTIYF; CDR3 DNA: TGTGCCAGCATAGCAGGGCAAAGCTCTGGAAACACCATATATTTT
V gene: TRBV2; D gene: TRBD2; J gene: TRBJ2-2; clone size: -; CDR3 protein: CASSELAGGTGELFF; CDR3 DNA: TGTGCCAGCAGTGAACTAGCGGGGGGCACCGGGGAGCTGTTTTTT
V gene: TRBV9; D gene: TRBD2; J gene: TRBJ2-3; clone size: -; CDR3 protein: CASSPGGEGDTQYF; CDR3 DNA: TGTGCCAGCAGCCCTGGGGGGGAGGGAGATACGCAGTATTTT
V gene: TRBV7-2; D gene: -; J gene: TRBJ1-4; clone size: -; CDR3 protein: CASTQFSGRGEKLFF; CDR3 DNA: TGTGCCAGCACCCAGTTTTCGGGGAGAGGTGAAAAACTGTTTTTT
V gene: TRBV28; D gene: -; J gene: TRBJ2-1; clone size: -; CDR3 protein: CASSGPGALRNEQFF; CDR3 DNA: TGTGCCAGCAGTGGCCCAGGGGCGCTTCGGAATGAGCAGTTCTTC
V gene: TRBV20-1; D gene: -; J gene: TRBJ2-5; clone size: -; CDR3 protein: CSVLQGPQYF; CDR3 DNA: TGCAGTGTACTACAGGGACCCCAGTACTTC